The 24 T cell receptor beta chains reported below all come from one sample, sequenced in a study of cytomegalovirus exposure and HLA in healthy donors. The PCR ran on 60 Vbeta and 13 Jbeta primers. The protocol was immunoSEQ multiplex PCR, while the TCRdb copy is restricted to in-frame clones and leaves out a portion. The top ten clones hold 11% of a sample with about 130,000 clones, roughly 82% of them seen once. Material: PBMCs. The receptors were sampled from a male donor in good health and CMV-seropositive.

This clone was seen just once. This rearrangement joins TRBV4-2 to TRBJ1-2; possibly TRBD1 for D (5 bases). The V gene lost 1 base and the J gene lost 6 bases, with 9 bases spanning the gap. Germline lookup yields CDR1 LGHNA and CDR2 YNFKEQ. This CDR3 has 13 residues. The DNA of the CDR3 is TGTGCCAGCAGCCAAGCCCGGGGGAATGGCTACACCTTC. Its protein is CASSQARGNGYTF.

This clone has a single count. This chain uses TRBV7-2 with TRBJ2-7; 7 nucleotides line up with TRBD1. This CDR3 has 13 residues. V gave up 4 bases and J gave up 1 base; unmatched junction bases: 1. The germline V gene has CDR1 SGHTA and CDR2 FQGNSA. Here the CDR3 reads CASSWGQSYEQYF. The CDR3 DNA reads TGTGCCAGCAGCTGGGGACAGTCCTACGAGCAGTACTTC.

As DNA, the CDR3 is TGTGCCAGCAGCTTGTCTAGCGGTGAGTTCTACGAGCAGTACTTC. This gives the protein CASSLSSGEFYEQYF. J is TRBJ2-7 and V is TRBV5-4; TRBD2 matches 7 bases. This CDR3 region has 15 residues. In germline, CDR1 is SGHNT, CDR2 YYREEE (reference sequence). V trimming: 1 base; J trimming: 3 bases; junction bases outside the gene matches: 7.

The V call is TRBV10-3, the J call TRBJ1-2, with TRBD1 as a possible D gene (6 bases). The CDR3 is 15 residues long. In germline, CDR1 is ENHRY, CDR2 SYGVKD. Trimming removed 6 bases at V and 5 bases at J, with 19 bases between. For the CDR3, the DNA is TGTGCCATCAGCCCCTCGGGGGGAGGGGGATATGGCTACACCTTC. Its translation: CAISPSGGGGYGYTF.

The V call is TRBV19, the J call TRBJ1-1, with 7 bases fitting TRBD1. The CDR3 length is 14 residues. V shed 6 bases and J 0 bases; nucleotides not matched to a gene: 4. The germline V gene has CDR1 LNHDA and CDR2 SQIVND (reference sequence). The CDR3, as DNA: TGTGCCAGTAGGACAGGGAGGTTGAACACTGAAGCTTTCTTT. It translates to CASRTGRLNTEAFF.

This clone was counted once. J is TRBJ2-1 and V is TRBV7-2; the D is unclear. The CDR3 length is 15 residues. Germline CDR1 is SGHTA and CDR2 is FQGNSA. The V gene lost 5 bases and the J gene lost 3 bases, with 14 bases spanning the gap. CDR3 region: CASSRTGSLYNEQFF. DNA of the CDR3: TGTGCCAGCAGCCGCACCGGGTCCCTCTACAATGAGCAGTTCTTC.

V gene TRBV2 combines with J gene TRBJ1-3; the match to TRBD1 covers 7 bases. J gave up 3 bases and V 5 bases, and 4 bases lay outside the gene matches. The germline CDR1 and CDR2 sequences are SNHLY and FYNNEI. The CDR3 is made up of 14 amino acids. The CDR3 DNA reads TGTGCCAGCAGTTTAGGACAGGATGGAAACACCATATATTTT. Translation: CASSLGQDGNTIYF.

This clone was detected only once. The chain has TRBV5-8 and TRBJ2-3; D gene uncertain. This CDR3 is 14 amino acids long. Per germline, CDR1 SGHTS and CDR2 YDEGEE. Trimming took off 2 bases at V and 5 bases at J, with 12 bases between the two ends. DNA for the CDR3: TGTGCCAGCAGCTTCAGCCAGGTCTTAGATACGCAGTATTTT. Its translation is CASSFSQVLDTQYF.

This chain uses TRBV4-3 with TRBJ2-3, with 9 bases identical to TRBD1. The J segment lost 4 bases and the V segment lost 0 bases, leaving 2 bases of the junction unmatched. The CDR3 has 15 amino acids. CDR1 and CDR2 (germline): LGHNA, YSLEER. CDR3 sequence: CASSQDRTGADTQYF. In nucleotides, the CDR3 is TGCGCCAGCAGCCAAGATCGGACAGGGGCAGATACGCAGTATTTT.

The rearrangement links TRBV2 to TRBJ2-1, with TRBD2 matching 7 bases. The ends lost 3 bases at V and 15 bases at J; junction bases unmatched: 8. This CDR3 region has 12 residues. Germline CDR1 and CDR2: SNHLY and FYNNEI. CDR3 DNA sequence: TGTGCCAGCAGTGAGGGGGGGGATGCCATGTTCTTC. It encodes CASSEGGDAMFF.

The chain employs TRBV7-9 and TRBJ2-2; tentative D call: TRBD2 (6 bases). The CDR3 is 15 residues long. The V gene's germline CDR1 is SEHNR and CDR2 FQNEAQ (reference sequence). The germline V and J ends were trimmed by 2 bases and 6 bases, with 13 bases remaining between them. Here the CDR3 DNA reads TGTGCCAGCAGCTTAAAGAGCCGGGAGCCCGGGGAGCTGTTTTTT. The encoded protein is CASSLKSREPGELFF. Variable domain in full (rest from reference TRBV7-9 and TRBJ2-2): DTGVSQNPRHKITKRGQNVTFRCDPISEHNRLYWYRQTLGQGPEFLTYFQNEAQLEKSRLLSDRFSAERPKGSFSTLEIQRTEQGDSAMYLCASSLKSREPGELFFGEGSRLTVL.

This clone was observed once. The rearrangement uses TRBV5-1 and TRBJ2-7; 8 bases match TRBD1. The CDR3 length is 17 residues. Losses at the gene ends were 4 bases for V and 1 base for J; bases not matched to a gene: 13. Per germline, CDR1 SGHRS and CDR2 YFSETQ. Here the CDR3 reads CASSPPSGTGKSYEQYF. The CDR3 DNA reads TGCGCCAGCAGCCCTCCCTCCGGGACAGGCAAGTCCTACGAGCAGTACTTC.

A few counts support this clone. The CDR3 DNA sequence: TGTGCCAGCAGTCGAGGGGGGGACTCAAACATTCAGTACTTC. This encodes CASSRGGDSNIQYF. The chain employs TRBV28 and TRBJ2-4; D is perhaps TRBD2 (7 bases). Looked up from germline, CDR1 is MDHEN and CDR2 is SYDVKM. Trimming left V 5 bases short and J 6 bases short, with 14 bases between. CDR3 length equals 14 residues.

This CDR3 reads CASSSPGQGSHEQFF. CDR3 DNA: TGTGCCAGCAGCTCCCCGGGACAGGGTTCCCATGAGCAGTTCTTC. The chain combines TRBV7-8 with TRBJ2-1; 9 positions match TRBD1. V shed 4 bases, J shed 8 bases, and the junction held 9 bases outside the gene matches. The CDR3 runs to 15 residues. Germline V gene data show CDR1 as SGHVS and CDR2 as FQNEAQ.

This chain connects TRBV19 to TRBJ2-1; 16 bases align to TRBD2. V dropped 6 bases and J dropped 8; count of bases not matched to a gene: 13. The CDR3 spans 18 residues. CDR1 LNHDA and CDR2 SQIVND come from the germline V gene (reference sequence). The CDR3 loop is CASRTSGTSGRALDEQFF. The CDR3 nucleotides are TGTGCCAGTAGGACATCCGGGACTAGCGGGAGGGCCTTAGATGAGCAGTTCTTC.

This chain connects TRBV4-1 to TRBJ2-5; the match to TRBD1 covers 8 bases. The J call could be wrong; TRBJ2-7 is a better fit for the DNA end. CDR3 length equals 16 residues. Per the germline V gene, CDR1 is MGHRA and CDR2 is YSYEKL. The CDR3 protein is CASSQGATGAPYEQYF. CDR3 nucleotide sequence: TGCGCCAGCAGCCAGGGAGCGACAGGGGCTCCCTACGAGCAGTACTTC.

The V call is TRBV4-2, the J call TRBJ2-7; D is possibly TRBD1 (6 bases). There are 12 residues in the CDR3. The germline V gene has CDR1 LGHNA and CDR2 YNFKEQ. V lost 3 bases to trimming and J lost 6 bases, with 9 bases between them. The CDR3 here is CASSQNRAEQYF. The CDR3 DNA reads TGTGCCAGCAGCCAGAACAGGGCCGAGCAGTACTTC.

Only a few counts were recorded for this clone. Other DNA sequences of this sample code for an identical CDR3. The J gene is TRBJ2-7, the V gene TRBV6-5, with 10 bases aligning to TRBD2. J lost 4 bases, V lost 6 bases, and 3 bases had no gene match. CDR3 length equals 13 residues. CDR1 and CDR2 (germline): MNHEY, SVGAGI. The CDR3 loop reads CASSLAGVYEQYF. The CDR3 nucleotides are TGTGCCAGCAGCCTAGCGGGAGTATACGAGCAGTACTTC.

This clone is a singleton in its sample. The chain links TRBV6-1 to TRBJ2-5, with 9 nucleotides matching TRBD2. CDR3 length: 16 residues. In germline, CDR1 is MNHNS, CDR2 SASEGT. V was clipped by 1 base and J by 5 bases; unmatched bases: 8. The CDR3 is CASSEDIAAGGETQYF. CDR3 nucleotides: TGTGCCAGCAGTGAAGACATCGCGGCGGGAGGGGAGACCCAGTACTTC.

This chain joins TRBV19 and TRBJ2-7; 8 nucleotides line up with TRBD1. V was clipped by 6 bases and J by 4 bases; unmatched bases: 8. The CDR3 totals 14 residues. Germline CDR1 and CDR2: LNHDA and SQIVND (reference sequence). The DNA of the CDR3 is TGTGCCAGTAGCTCCGGGACAGGACGATACGAGCAGTACTTC. Protein sequence: CASSSGTGRYEQYF.

The genes are TRBV7-3 and TRBJ2-5; unclear D gene. Germline CDR1 and CDR2: SGHTA and FQGTGA. This CDR3 is 13 amino acids long. Trimming stripped 5 bases from V and 1 base from J, with 8 bases between. CDR3 sequence (DNA): TGTGCCAGCAGCCCCGGCGGCCAAGAGACCCAGTACTTC. This translates into CASSPGGQETQYF. The whole variable domain, remainder taken from reference TRBV7-3 and TRBJ2-5, is GAGVSQTPSNKVTEKGKYVELRCDPISGHTALYWYRQSLGQGPEFLIYFQGTGAADDSGLPNDRFFAVRPEGSVSTLKIQRTERGDSAVYLCASSPGGQETQYFGPGTRLLVL.

There are a few counts of this clone. The chain recombines TRBV27 with TRBJ2-5; D not resolved. This CDR3 region has 13 residues. Germline values: CDR1 MNHEY, CDR2 SMNVEV (reference sequence). The germline V and J ends were trimmed by 4 bases and 2 bases, with 8 bases remaining between them. CDR3 in amino acids: CASSSRWQETQYF. The CDR3 DNA follows: TGTGCCAGCAGTTCCAGGTGGCAAGAGACCCAGTACTTC.

This chain joins TRBV10-3 and TRBJ1-4, with D hard to call. This CDR3 region has 16 residues. Trimming stripped 4 bases from V and 7 bases from J, with 19 bases between. Looked up from germline, CDR1 is ENHRY and CDR2 is SYGVKD. The CDR3 DNA follows: TGTGCCATCAGTGCCTCACTCGGAGGCGCTGGTGAAAAACTGTTTTTT. This translates into CAISASLGGAGEKLFF.

The CDR3 here is CASSISSGGSPFF. CDR3 nucleotide sequence: TGTGCCAGTAGTATTTCTAGCGGGGGTTCTCCGTTCTTC. The chain uses TRBV19 and TRBJ2-1, with TRBD2 matching over 10 bases. Germline trimming cut 3 bases from V and 15 bases from J; bases unmatched to any gene: 8. Germline values: CDR1 LNHDA, CDR2 SQIVND (reference sequence). The CDR3 loop spans 13 amino acids.